Shown below are 23 T cell receptor beta chains from a single sample sequenced in a study of blood T cell repertoires in COVID-19. This table comes from immunoSEQ multiplex PCR, and its TCRdb copy is limited to in-frame clones, with some not included. The profile shows 150,000 to 200,000 clones, roughly 90% of them singletons. Source material: PBMCs or T cells enriched from blood (not recorded which). The receptors come from a woman between 18 and 29 years old who had recovered from COVID-19.

V usage is TRBV7-8 and J usage is TRBJ1-5; weak D call: TRBD1 (5 bases). CDR3 length: 17 residues. Trimming cost V 5 bases and J 7 bases, with 24 bases left between them. Germline CDR1 and CDR2: SGHVS and FQNEAQ. The CDR3 here is CASSILASGGLIQPQHF. The CDR3 DNA is TGTGCCAGCAGCATCCTCGCGAGCGGGGGATTAATCCAGCCCCAGCATTTT.

V and J are TRBV3-1 (or the pseudogene TRBV3-2) and TRBJ2-1, with 11 bases matching TRBD2. The CDR3 is 18 amino acids. Trimming took 0 bases from V and 8 from J; bases not matched to a gene: 12. Germline V CDR1 and CDR2: LGHDT, YNNKEL (reference sequence). The CDR3 reads CASSQDPPSLAGGHEQFF. CDR3 DNA sequence: TGTGCCAGCAGCCAAGATCCCCCTTCGCTAGCGGGAGGCCATGAGCAGTTCTTC.

The chain carries TRBV7-9 and TRBJ1-4; D call uncertain. Germline CDR1 reads SEHNR; CDR2 reads FQNEAQ (reference sequence). V shed 3 bases and J shed 4 bases, with 9 bases lying between them. The CDR3 totals 14 residues. CDR3 DNA sequence: TGTGCCAGCAGCTTCTATTCTGTTAATGAAAAACTGTTTTTT. Protein sequence: CASSFYSVNEKLFF. Combining the CDR3 with reference TRBV7-9 and TRBJ1-4 gives the whole variable domain DTGVSQNPRHKITKRGQNVTFRCDPISEHNRLYWYRQTLGQGPEFLTYFQNEAQLEKSRLLSDRFSAERPKGSFSTLEIQRTEQGDSAMYLCASSFYSVNEKLFFGSGTQLSVL.

The chain is built from TRBV28 and TRBJ2-1, with 9 nucleotides matching TRBD2. The CDR3 runs to 17 residues. The germline gives CDR1 MDHEN, CDR2 SYDVKM. J gave up 6 bases and V 5 bases, and 14 bases lay outside the gene matches. CDR3 region: CASSPLGLAAGGNEQFF. Here the CDR3 DNA reads TGTGCCAGCAGTCCCCTGGGACTAGCAGCCGGGGGCAATGAGCAGTTCTTC.

CDR3 nucleotides: TGTGCCAGCAGCTTAGTAGGCAGGTCGGATGAGCAGTTCTTC. Translating it yields CASSLVGRSDEQFF. J is TRBJ2-1 and V is TRBV7-9; D not certain. The CDR3 runs to 14 residues. From germline, CDR1 is SEHNR and CDR2 FQNEAQ (reference sequence). The V end was cut by 1 base, the J end by 8 bases, with 12 bases between.

This chain uses TRBV11-3 with TRBJ1-1, with no clear D. Trimming removed 3 bases from V and 1 base from J, with 9 bases in between. The CDR3 is 14 residues long. Germline assignment: CDR1 SGHNT and CDR2 YENEEA. As DNA, the CDR3 is TGTGCCAGCAGCTTCACGACGGGGAACACTGAAGCTTTCTTT. It yields the protein CASSFTTGNTEAFF.

The chain links TRBV7-8 to TRBJ2-5; weak D call: TRBD1 (5 bases). This CDR3 has 15 residues. CDR1 is SGHVS and CDR2 is FQNEAQ in the germline V gene. The germline V and J ends were trimmed by 2 bases and 2 bases, with 12 bases remaining between them. Here the CDR3 DNA reads TGTGCCAGCAGCTTAAAGGGGCGTGTTCAAGAGACCCAGTACTTC. Protein: CASSLKGRVQETQYF.

This clone has only one observation. The DNA of the CDR3 is TGTGCCAGCAGTTCCTTGACAGGGGCCACTGAAGCTTTCTTT. Protein: CASSSLTGATEAFF. The V and J genes are TRBV6-5 and TRBJ1-1; 8 nucleotides agree with TRBD1. Unmatched junction bases numbered 5, after V lost 4 bases and J lost 4 bases. Germline V lookup: CDR1 MNHEY, CDR2 SVGAGI. CDR3 size: 14 residues.

The V call is TRBV24-1, the J call TRBJ2-5; the D is unclear. Trimming pared 6 bases from V and 1 base from J, leaving 17 bases between. Per the germline V gene, CDR1 is KGHDR and CDR2 is SFDVKD. This CDR3 region has 16 residues. The CDR3 coding sequence is TGTGCCACCAGTTCACCCGGAATAGCTTTCCAAGAGACCCAGTACTTC. Encoded protein: CATSSPGIAFQETQYF.

The chain links TRBV5-5 to TRBJ2-7; D might be TRBD2 (6 bases). This CDR3 region has 14 residues. The V gene lost 6 bases and the J gene lost 3 bases, with 16 bases spanning the gap. Germline values: CDR1 SGHKS, CDR2 YYEKEE (reference sequence). As DNA, the CDR3 is TGTGCCAGCAAATGGGACGGCGGGGACTACGAGCAGTACTTC. It translates to CASKWDGGDYEQYF.

The chain couples TRBV6-5 to TRBJ1-2, with D possibly being TRBD1 (6 bases). The CDR3 is 13 amino acids. The germline V gene encodes CDR1 MNHEY and CDR2 SVGAGI. The V end lost 5 bases, the J end lost 7 bases, and 14 bases lay between the germline ends. The CDR3 reads CASSTGGAGGYTF. In DNA form, the CDR3 reads TGTGCCAGCAGTACGGGGGGGGCTGGTGGCTACACCTTC.

The chain carries TRBV12-1 and TRBJ2-1; no check of the table's D call, TRBD2, against the DNA was made. TRBV12-1 is listed as a pseudogene. The CDR3 extends over 16 amino acids. In nucleotides, the CDR3 is TGTGCCAGCAGCTTAACCCCGGGTAGCGGGAGAGGTGAGCAGTTCTTC. Protein: CASSLTPGSGRGEQFF.

This clone has a single count. This chain joins TRBV6-6 and TRBJ1-6; 8 positions agree with TRBD1. Trimming took 5 bases from V and 7 from J; bases not matched to a gene: 4. The CDR3 has 14 residues. Germline CDR1 and CDR2: MNHNY and SVGAGI (reference sequence). The CDR3 reads CASSRRQGNSPLHF. The CDR3 DNA reads as TGTGCCAGCAGTCGACGACAGGGGAATTCACCCCTCCACTTT.

The chain is built from TRBV2 and TRBJ2-1, with 10 nucleotides matching TRBD1. Germline V gives CDR1 SNHLY, CDR2 FYNNEI. The CDR3 is 14 amino acids. V was pared by 6 bases and J by 7 bases, with 6 bases of the junction left unmatched. As DNA, the CDR3 is TGTGCCAGCAGGGACAGGGGGGGTGGTAATGAGCAGTTCTTC. Its protein product is CASRDRGGGNEQFF.

This rearrangement joins TRBV28 to TRBJ2-1, with a possible D match to TRBD1 (5 bases). CDR1 MDHEN and CDR2 SYDVKM come from the germline V gene. This CDR3 is 15 amino acids long. V dropped 2 bases and J dropped 7 bases, with 15 bases sitting between them. For the CDR3, the DNA is TGTGCCAGCAGTTTAGGAACAGGCGTTGTAAATGAGCAGTTCTTC. Protein product: CASSLGTGVVNEQFF.

The CDR3 protein is CASSFLRTGMGTDTQYF. DNA for the CDR3: TGTGCCAGCAGCTTTTTGCGGACAGGGATGGGAACAGATACGCAGTATTTT. The chain combines TRBV7-9 with TRBJ2-3; 8 bases line up with TRBD1. The V gene end was trimmed by 3 bases and the J gene end by 3 bases; junction bases not matched to a gene: 11. The germline gives CDR1 SEHNR, CDR2 FQNEAQ (reference sequence). This CDR3 has 17 residues.

The chain combines TRBV27 with TRBJ2-1; perhaps TRBD2 as D (6 bases). Trimming removed 6 bases from V and 4 bases from J, with 7 bases in between. The CDR3 is 12 amino acids. Germline CDR1 MNHEY, CDR2 SMNVEV (reference sequence). The CDR3: CASRDYYNEQFF. In DNA, the CDR3 is TGTGCCAGCAGGGACTATTACAATGAGCAGTTCTTC.

V gene TRBV20-1 combines with J gene TRBJ2-7; tentatively, D is TRBD1 (5 bases). Per germline, CDR1 DFQATT and CDR2 SNEGSKA (reference sequence). The CDR3 consists of 13 residues. Trimming cost V 3 bases and J 4 bases, with 13 bases left between them. CDR3 protein: CSASGQSGYEQYF. CDR3 bases: TGCAGTGCTAGTGGCCAGTCAGGGTACGAGCAGTACTTC.

This chain links TRBV28 with TRBJ2-1; 9 bases line up with TRBD1. The J segment lost 3 bases and the V segment lost 5 bases, leaving 5 bases of the junction unmatched. From germline, CDR1 is MDHEN and CDR2 SYDVKM. This CDR3 comprises 15 residues. The CDR3 sequence is CASSPGTGYYNEQFF. The CDR3 bases are TGTGCCAGCAGTCCCGGGACAGGGTACTACAATGAGCAGTTCTTC.

The J gene is TRBJ1-1, the V gene TRBV11-2, with 9 bases lining up with TRBD1. Germline CDR1 SGHAT, CDR2 FQNNGV. Unmatched junction bases numbered 5, after V lost 4 bases and J lost 8 bases. This CDR3 spans 13 amino acids. The CDR3 loop reads CASSSITGGEAFF. The CDR3 DNA sequence: TGTGCCAGCAGCTCGATCACAGGGGGCGAAGCTTTCTTT.

Notes on this clone: One junction end does not reproduce the germline sequence, and a read error may be involved. The chain combines TRBV7-7 with TRBJ1-1; possible D gene TRBD1, 5 bases. Germline loops: CDR1 SSHAT, CDR2 FNYEAQ (reference sequence). The CDR3 contains 13 residues. The CDR3 spells CASSLTGDTEAFF. CDR3 DNA sequence: TGTGCTAGCAGCTTAACGGGGGACACTGAAGCTTTCTTT. The entire variable domain, with the rest obtained from reference TRBV7-7 and TRBJ1-1, is as follows: GAGVSQSPRYKVTKRGQDVTLRCDPISSHATLYWYQQALGQGPEFLTYFNYEAQPDKSGLPSDRFSAERPEGSISTLTIQRTEQRDSAMYRCASSLTGDTEAFFGQGTRLTVV.

The gene calls are TRBV7-8 and TRBJ1-5; D unclear. Germline V gene data show CDR1 as SGHVS and CDR2 as FQNEAQ. Trimming took 5 bases from V and 15 from J, leaving 20 bases between them. There are 13 residues in the CDR3. CDR3 sequence: CASSATVIREVHF. In DNA, the CDR3 is TGTGCCAGCAGCGCCACCGTAATCCGGGAAGTGCATTTT.

The CDR3 here is CASSTSTGLPLQYF. The CDR3 region has the DNA TGTGCCAGCAGCACCTCGACAGGCTTACCCCTTCAGTACTTC. V gene TRBV7-9 combines with J gene TRBJ2-7; a possible D gene is TRBD1 (6 bases). The V end lost 5 bases, the J end lost 10 bases, and 21 bases lay between the germline ends. Germline CDR1 is SEHNR and CDR2 is FQNEAQ (reference sequence). The CDR3 length is 14 residues.